This T cell receptor (beta chain) was sequenced in a study of beta chain features in type 1 diabetes. The study, taken as a whole, reports: The study found moderately but significantly shorter TCRB CDR3s in all four CD4+ subsets of Type 1 diabetes patients. Sampled from patients, naive, central memory and Treg TCRB repertoires appeared more similar than those sampled from healthy donors.

Investigators reverse transcribed all isolated RNA, so they sequenced expressed TCRB transcripts. Some clones are missing from TCRdb's copy, which holds only in-frame ones; the method was immunoSEQ multiplex PCR. The sample consists of some 640,000 clones, over 11% of them appearing once. In its sample, this clone was seen a few times. Antigen unknown. Unmatched junction bases numbered 13, after V lost 4 bases and J lost 7 bases. CDR1 MGHRA and CDR2 YSYEKL come from the germline V gene. CDR3 length: 17 amino acids. The chain links TRBV4-1 to TRBJ2-1, with TRBD2 identical over 10 bases. The sequenced material came from naive CD4+ T cells from blood. The origin of this receptor is a man aged 18 to 29 with type 1 diabetes. CDR3 loop: CASSPWFVLAGENEQFF. As DNA, the CDR3 is TGCGCCAGCAGCCCTTGGTTCGTCCTAGCGGGAGAAAATGAGCAGTTCTTC.